Listed below are T cell receptor beta chains from one sample, sequenced in a study of cytomegalovirus exposure and HLA in healthy donors. Here immunoSEQ multiplex PCR was the method, and the copy in TCRdb shows in-frame clones only, minus some. The sample includes under 200,000 clones, 77% of them seen just once. Sequenced input: PBMCs. The receptors shown here come from a woman aged 25 to 39 in good health and CMV-seronegative. CDR3s include the opening cysteine and the closing phenylalanine or tryptophan. The order of the fields is V gene, D gene, clone size, J gene, CDR3 protein, CDR3 DNA. D genes are given only for firm matches. Clone sizes are given selectively: once, few, many, or a class where the clone is expanded.

TRBV4-1	NA	NA	TRBJ2-6	CASSQGGAPGANVLTF	TGCGCCAGCAGCCAAGGTGGGGCCCCTGGGGCCAACGTCCTGACTTTC
TRBV27	NA	NA	TRBJ2-2	CASSLWAGGQFRGTGELFF	TGTGCCAGCAGTTTATGGGCCGGGGGGCAGTTTAGGGGTACCGGGGAGCTGTTTTTT
TRBV7-7	NA	NA	TRBJ2-3	CASSLGAGGTDTQYF	TGTGCTAGCAGCTTAGGGGCGGGCGGCACAGATACGCAGTATTTT
TRBV2	NA	NA	TRBJ2-3	CASSARRVSTDTQYF	TGTGCCAGCAGTGCCCGGCGGGTGAGCACAGATACGCAGTATTTT
TRBV6-1	NA	NA	TRBJ1-4	CASSVTTGTPEKLFF	TGTGCCAGCAGTGTAACGACAGGTACACCTGAAAAACTGTTTTTT
TRBV6-1	NA	NA	TRBJ2-7	CASREADSPTYEQYF	TGTGCCAGCAGGGAGGCGGACAGCCCGACCTACGAGCAGTACTTC
TRBV2	NA	NA	TRBJ2-3	CASSFQNTQYF	TGTGCCAGCAGTTTTCAGAATACGCAGTATTTT
TRBV5-1	TRBD2	NA	TRBJ2-3	CASSLGAGGTSTQYF	TGCGCCAGCAGCTTAGGAGCGGGGGGGACCTCTACGCAGTATTTT
TRBV18	NA	NA	TRBJ1-1	CASSSRENTEAFF	TGTGCCAGCTCCTCGAGGGAGAACACTGAAGCTTTCTTT
TRBV2	NA	NA	TRBJ1-1	CASSVQGNTEAFF	TGTGCCAGCAGTGTACAGGGGAACACTGAAGCTTTCTTT
TRBV5-4	TRBD2	NA	TRBJ2-1	CASREGLAGVNEQFF	TGTGCCAGCAGGGAGGGACTAGCGGGGGTGAATGAGCAGTTCTTC
TRBV29-1	NA	NA	TRBJ2-5	CSVEVGQYLQETQYF	TGCAGCGTTGAGGTGGGGCAGTACCTGCAAGAGACCCAGTACTTC
TRBV9	NA	NA	TRBJ2-2	CASSVATGELFF	TGTGCCAGCAGCGTAGCGACCGGGGAGCTGTTTTTT
TRBV7-2	TRBD2	NA	TRBJ2-1	CASSLSLAGASNEQFF	TGTGCCAGCAGCTTAAGCCTAGCGGGGGCCTCCAATGAGCAGTTCTTC
TRBV9	TRBD2	NA	TRBJ2-5	CASSSGLAAYQETQYF	TGTGCCAGCAGCTCAGGACTAGCGGCCTATCAAGAGACCCAGTACTTC
TRBV6-6	NA	NA	TRBJ1-2	CASSYGQNYGYTF	TGTGCCAGCAGTTACGGACAGAACTATGGCTACACCTTC
TRBV7-6	TRBD2	NA	TRBJ2-1	CASSSSLAGVYNEQFF	TGTGCCAGCAGCTCATCGCTAGCGGGGGTCTACAATGAGCAGTTCTTC
TRBV5-1	NA	NA	TRBJ1-2	CASSLRSSGSDGYTF	TGCGCCAGCAGCTTGAGGTCGTCAGGGTCGGATGGCTACACCTTC
TRBV5-1	TRBD1	NA	TRBJ1-5	CASSLGDSLNQPQHF	TGCGCCAGCAGCTTGGGGGACAGCCTCAATCAGCCCCAGCATTTT
TRBV28	NA	once	TRBJ2-7	CASQKIARTPRGYEQYF	TGTGCCAGCCAGAAAATAGCGAGGACCCCGAGGGGGTACGAGCAGTACTTC
TRBV7-6	TRBD1	NA	TRBJ2-3	CASSLWTGRTDTQYF	TGTGCCAGCAGCCTCTGGACAGGGCGCACAGATACGCAGTATTTT
TRBV7-6	NA	few	TRBJ2-7	CASSPNRAYEQYF	TGTGCCAGCAGCCCCAATCGGGCCTACGAGCAGTACTTC
TRBV2	TRBD1	NA	TRBJ2-7	CASSQGQGAIYEQYF	TGTGCCAGCAGCCAGGGGCAGGGGGCGATTTACGAGCAGTACTTC
TRBV27	NA	NA	TRBJ1-6	CASSLVVSNSYNSPLHF	TGTGCCAGCAGTTTAGTCGTCAGTAACTCCTATAATTCACCCCTCCACTTT
TRBV18	TRBD1	once	TRBJ1-6	CASSQTGVHSPLHF	TGTGCCAGCTCGCAAACAGGGGTCCATTCACCCCTCCACTTT
TRBV7-9	TRBD1	NA	TRBJ2-1	CASSLSGTGYVNEQFF	TGTGCCAGCAGCTTGTCCGGGACAGGGTACGTTAATGAGCAGTTCTTC
TRBV25-1	NA	NA	TRBJ1-2	CASSEHWPVSGYTF	TGTGCCAGCAGTGAACATTGGCCAGTATCTGGCTACACCTTC
TRBV5-1	NA	few	TRBJ2-3	CASKQGFPTDTQYF	TGCGCCAGCAAACAGGGCTTTCCGACAGATACGCAGTATTTT
TRBV7-3	TRBD1	NA	TRBJ2-5	CASSPTTGRVPETQYF	TGTGCCAGCAGCCCAACGACAGGGCGTGTTCCAGAGACCCAGTACTTC
TRBV5-5	TRBD1	NA	TRBJ1-2	CASRVPPTGDYGYTF	TGTGCCAGCAGGGTACCGCCGACAGGGGACTATGGCTACACCTTC
TRBV5-1	NA	NA	TRBJ2-7	CASSLTGSYEQYF	TGCGCCAGCAGCTTGACAGGATCCTACGAGCAGTACTTC
TRBV7-9	NA	NA	TRBJ2-2	CASRQDTNTGELFF	TGTGCCAGCAGACAGGACACAAACACCGGGGAGCTGTTTTTT
TRBV7-9	TRBD1	NA	TRBJ1-2	CASSFTGEGYGYTF	TGTGCCAGCAGCTTTACAGGGGAAGGCTATGGCTACACCTTC
TRBV6-5	NA	NA	TRBJ1-2	CASSYSKGYGYTF	TGTGCCAGCAGTTACTCGAAGGGGTACGGCTACACCTTC
TRBV29-1	NA	NA	TRBJ2-7	CSVEGRGDEQYF	TGCAGCGTTGAAGGCAGGGGGGACGAGCAGTACTTC
TRBV30	NA	NA	TRBJ2-3	CAWSDGQRTDTQYF	TGTGCCTGGAGTGACGGACAGCGCACAGATACGCAGTATTTT
TRBV27	NA	NA	TRBJ1-1	CASWGDTEAFF	TGTGCCAGTTGGGGAGACACTGAAGCTTTCTTT
TRBV9	NA	NA	TRBJ2-5	CASSAGTKETQYF	TGTGCCAGCAGCGCCGGGACAAAAGAGACCCAGTACTTC
TRBV29-1	NA	NA	TRBJ1-2	CSVESRTERIGYTF	TGCAGCGTTGAGAGCCGGACAGAACGTATTGGCTACACCTTC
TRBV7-2	NA	NA	TRBJ2-1	CASSLVGNVRGNEQFF	TGTGCCAGCAGCTTAGTAGGAAACGTAAGAGGGAATGAGCAGTTCTTC
TRBV15	TRBD1	NA	TRBJ1-2	CATSRQGDYGYTF	TGTGCCACCAGCAGGCAGGGGGATTATGGCTACACCTTC
TRBV5-1	TRBD2	NA	TRBJ2-7	CASSLMGGDHEQYF	TGCGCCAGCAGCCTGATGGGGGGGGACCACGAGCAGTACTTC
TRBV7-9	NA	NA	TRBJ2-3	CASSPGRGQDTQYF	TGTGCCAGCAGCCCTGGGCGGGGGCAGGATACGCAGTATTTT
TRBV7-2	NA	NA	TRBJ1-1	CASSLEYSLNTEAFF	TGTGCCAGCAGCTTAGAGTACAGTTTGAACACTGAAGCTTTCTTT
TRBV5-4	NA	NA	TRBJ2-3	CASSLGEDTSTDTQYF	TGTGCCAGCAGCTTGGGGGAGGACACTAGCACAGATACGCAGTATTTT
TRBV21-1	NA	once	TRBJ2-5	CASSSTGETETQYF	TGTGCCAGCAGCTCGACAGGGGAAACAGAGACCCAGTACTTC
TRBV19	NA	once	TRBJ1-3	CASSPGISGNTIYF	TGTGCCAGTAGCCCGGGAATCTCTGGAAACACCATATATTTT
TRBV6-6	TRBD2	NA	TRBJ2-1	CASRRRRLAGDNEQFF	TGTGCCAGCAGGCGACGCAGACTAGCGGGGGACAATGAGCAGTTCTTC
TRBV7-9	NA	NA	TRBJ1-1	CASSLARTGWDTEAFF	TGTGCCAGCAGCTTAGCTCGGACTGGGTGGGACACTGAAGCTTTCTTT
TRBV6-5	TRBD1	NA	TRBJ1-1	CASRYDRGLEAFF	TGTGCCAGCAGATATGACAGGGGCCTTGAAGCTTTCTTT
TRBV6-6	NA	NA	TRBJ2-4	CASTSDWGAKNIQYF	TGTGCCAGCACCTCCGATTGGGGCGCCAAAAACATTCAGTACTTC
TRBV12-5	TRBD1	NA	TRBJ1-1	CASEPTGAMNTEAFF	TGTGCTTCCGAACCGACAGGGGCTATGAACACTGAAGCTTTCTTT
TRBV10-3	TRBD2	NA	TRBJ2-2	CAINSGAGELFF	TGTGCCATCAATAGCGGGGCCGGGGAGCTGTTTTTT
TRBV6-1	TRBD2	NA	TRBJ2-1	CASSELAGGYNEQFF	TGTGCCAGCAGTGAACTAGCGGGGGGGTACAATGAGCAGTTCTTC
TRBV5-6	NA	few	TRBJ2-2	CASSRRVSTGELFF	TGTGCCAGCAGCCGCCGGGTGAGCACCGGGGAGCTGTTTTTT